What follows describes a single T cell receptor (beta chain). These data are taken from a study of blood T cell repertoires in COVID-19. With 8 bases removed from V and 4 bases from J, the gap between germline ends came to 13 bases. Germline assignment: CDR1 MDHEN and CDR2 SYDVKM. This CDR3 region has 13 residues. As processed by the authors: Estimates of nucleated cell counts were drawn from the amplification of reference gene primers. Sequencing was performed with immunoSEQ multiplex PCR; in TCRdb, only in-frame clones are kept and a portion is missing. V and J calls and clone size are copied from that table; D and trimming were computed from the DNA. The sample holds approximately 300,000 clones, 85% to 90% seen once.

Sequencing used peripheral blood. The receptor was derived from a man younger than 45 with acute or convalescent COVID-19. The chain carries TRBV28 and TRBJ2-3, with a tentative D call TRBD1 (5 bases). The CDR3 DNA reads TGTGCCAGCGCAGTTAGGGGCCCAGATACGCAGTATTTT. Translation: CASAVRGPDTQYF.